This entry concerns a single T cell receptor (beta chain). This specimen comes from a study of control samples from healthy donors and cancer patients. Here immunoSEQ multiplex PCR was the method, and the copy in TCRdb shows in-frame clones only, minus some. The sample carries about 120,000 clones, 92% recorded once. CDR3 length equals 14 residues. V lost 4 bases, J lost 3 bases, and 4 bases stayed unmatched. Germline CDR1 SGHNT, CDR2 YYREEE (reference sequence). Sequencing input: PBMCs. The sequence came from an elderly man with head and neck cancer. The chain couples TRBV5-4 to TRBJ2-3, with TRBD2 matching 8 bases. The CDR3 is CASSMGGGTDTQYF. The CDR3 bases are TGTGCCAGCAGCATGGGCGGGGGGACAGATACGCAGTATTTT.